Listed below are T cell receptor beta chains from one sample, sequenced in a study of T cell responses to AZD1222 COVID-19 vaccine. The assay was immunoSEQ multiplex PCR, and TCRdb's table has in-frame clones only and misses some. In the table there are over 150,000 clones, 70% to 90% of which are singletons. Specimen: peripheral blood, collected 28 days after the second AZD1222 dose. Source of these receptors: an adult who received the AZD1222 COVID-19 vaccine. The CDR3 runs from the conserved cysteine through the conserved F or W. D genes are given only for firm matches. The size of a clone is reported for some rows only, either as once, few or many, or as a class for expanded clones.

TRBD1	TRBV6-6	TRBJ2-6	-	TGTGCCAGCAGCGACAGGGTGTCCGGGGCCAACGTCCTGACTTTC	CASSDRVSGANVLTF
-	TRBV3-1/TRBV3-2	TRBJ2-7	-	TGTGCCAGCAGCCAAACCCCCCCGGTGCAGTACTTC	CASSQTPPVQYF
TRBD2	TRBV6-2/TRBV6-3	TRBJ2-1	-	TGTGCCAGCAGCGGGGGGAGCTCCTACAATGAGCAGTTCTTC	CASSGGSSYNEQFF
TRBD2	TRBV10-2	TRBJ2-3	-	TGCGCCAGCAGTGATGGGGGGGTCGGGCAGTATTTT	CASSDGGVGQYF
TRBD2	TRBV7-6	TRBJ2-3	-	TGTGCCAGCAGTGTTGCGGGGGGGTTTTCAGATACGCAGTATTTT	CASSVAGGFSDTQYF
-	TRBV6-1	TRBJ2-5	once	TGTGCCAGCAGTGAACAAAAAATGGGGGCGGGACAAGAGACCCAGTACTTC	CASSEQKMGAGQETQYF
-	TRBV24-1	TRBJ1-2	-	TGTGCCACCAGTGATTTGCCGCACTATGGCTACACCTTC	CATSDLPHYGYTF
TRBD1	TRBV10-3	TRBJ1-5	-	TGTGCCATCAGTCTACAGGGGAGTCAGCCCCAGCATTTT	CAISLQGSQPQHF
TRBD2	TRBV6-2/TRBV6-3	TRBJ2-7	-	TGTGCCAGCAGTTATTTCCCCGGGGGGGCCTCACTGTCCTACGAGCAGTACTTC	CASSYFPGGASLSYEQYF
TRBD1	TRBV4-1	TRBJ1-1	-	TGCGCCAGCAGCCGAACCTTACAGGGGGGAGCTTTCTTT	CASSRTLQGGAFF
TRBD1	TRBV29-1	TRBJ1-1	-	TGCAGCGTGGACGGACAGGGGATTGGCACTGAAGCTTTCTTT	CSVDGQGIGTEAFF
-	TRBV7-2	TRBJ1-3	-	TGTGCCAGCAGCTTAGTTACATTAGGGGCTGGAAACACCATATATTTT	CASSLVTLGAGNTIYF
-	TRBV28	TRBJ1-1	-	TGTGCCAGCAGTTCGGGTAACACTGAAGCTTTCTTT	CASSSGNTEAFF
TRBD1	TRBV28	TRBJ2-7	-	TGTGCCAGCAGTCTAACCGGGACAGGGGCCTACGAGCAGTACTTC	CASSLTGTGAYEQYF
-	TRBV12-3/TRBV12-4	TRBJ2-1	-	TGTGCCAGCAGTGGGTACAATGAGCAGTTCTTC	CASSGYNEQFF
TRBD2	TRBV6-6	TRBJ2-5	-	TGTGCCAGCAGTTACGAGCGGGGGGGCCTTAAAGAGACCCAGTACTTC	CASSYERGGLKETQYF
-	TRBV10-3	TRBJ1-3	-	TGTGCCATAAATCTTGAGGACTCTGGAAACACCATATATTTT	CAINLEDSGNTIYF
-	TRBV30	TRBJ1-3	-	TGTGCCTGGAGGACAGGACACAAGACCTCTGGAAACACCATATATTTT	CAWRTGHKTSGNTIYF
-	TRBV6-1	TRBJ1-6	few	TGTGCCAGCAGTGAGGGGGGGAGTAGGACACCCCTCCACTTT	CASSEGGSRTPLHF
-	TRBV10-3	TRBJ1-2	-	TGTGCCATCAGACAACCCCCCACGCATGGCTACACCTTC	CAIRQPPTHGYTF
-	TRBV7-9	TRBJ1-1	-	TGTGCCAGCAGCTTAGATTGGGGGGACACTGAAGCTTTCTTT	CASSLDWGDTEAFF
TRBD1	TRBV6-5	TRBJ2-2	-	TGTGCCAGCAGGAGGACAGGGGAGGGCACCGGGGAGCTGTTTTTT	CASRRTGEGTGELFF
-	TRBV27	TRBJ1-1	-	TGTGCCAGCAACAATATCGTGGGATCTGAAGCTTTCTTT	CASNNIVGSEAFF
-	TRBV6-6	TRBJ2-7	-	TGTGCCAGCACCTTACGAGAGGGAATTCGGAAGCAGTACTTC	CASTLREGIRKQYF
-	TRBV3-1/TRBV3-2	TRBJ2-3	-	TGTGCCAGCAGCCAGTTGTTCCGCGATACGCAGTATTTT	CASSQLFRDTQYF
-	TRBV10-1	TRBJ2-7	-	TGCGCCAGCAGTGAGTCTGGCTCCCGTCACGAGCAGTACTTC	CASSESGSRHEQYF
-	TRBV7-9	TRBJ1-5	-	TGTGCCAGCAGCCCTAAAAGTCGCGTAGGGTATCAGCCCCAGCATTTT	CASSPKSRVGYQPQHF
TRBD1	TRBV28	TRBJ1-2	-	TGTGCCAGCTCCGACCACAGGGGGTCTACCTATGGCTACACCTTC	CASSDHRGSTYGYTF
TRBD1	TRBV6-5	TRBJ1-1	-	TGTGCCAGCAGTTACCGGACAGGGGCCACTGAAGCTTTCTTT	CASSYRTGATEAFF
-	TRBV9	TRBJ1-1	-	TGTGCCAGCAGTCAATTTAGGGGCACTGAAGCTTTCTTT	CASSQFRGTEAFF
-	TRBV7-2	TRBJ2-1	few	TGTGCCAGCAGCTTCTCGGTCGTTCTGAGAGGCTACAATGAGCAGTTCTTC	CASSFSVVLRGYNEQFF
-	TRBV10-2	TRBJ1-3	-	TGCGCCAGCAGTGAGTCAGGCAGCTCTGGAAACACCATATATTTT	CASSESGSSGNTIYF
-	TRBV6-5	TRBJ2-3	-	TGTGCCAGCAGTCGAGGGAGAGGGGTCGATACGCAGTATTTT	CASSRGRGVDTQYF
TRBD2	TRBV30	TRBJ2-7	-	TGTGCCGGGGGTATCCGGGGGGTACCAGCCTACGAGCAGTACTTC	CAGGIRGVPAYEQYF
-	TRBV5-4	TRBJ2-6	-	TGTGCCAGCAGCGAGAGGGGTTGGTCTGGGGCCAACGTCCTGACTTTC	CASSERGWSGANVLTF
-	TRBV6-5	TRBJ1-6	-	TGTGCCAGCAGTTATAACGGCTATAATTCACCCCTCCACTTT	CASSYNGYNSPLHF
-	TRBV29-1	TRBJ1-1	once	TGCAGCGTTGGAACAAAGAAGACCACTGAAGCTTTCTTT	CSVGTKKTTEAFF
-	TRBV30	TRBJ1-5	-	TGTGCCTGGAGTCAACAGGGTTCGCGGCCCCAGCATTTT	CAWSQQGSRPQHF
-	TRBV18	TRBJ2-7	-	TGTGCCAGCTCACCCGACAGTACTTCCTACGAGCAGTACTTC	CASSPDSTSYEQYF
TRBD2	TRBV3-1/TRBV3-2	TRBJ2-2	-	TGTGCCAGCAGCCGAAGACATGGTCGGGCTAGCGGGGGTTTCACCGGGGAGCTGTTTTTT	CASSRRHGRASGGFTGELFF
-	TRBV19	TRBJ1-2	-	TGTGCCAGTAGTATTACGACCTATGGCTACACCTTC	CASSITTYGYTF
-	TRBV4-1	TRBJ2-5	-	TGCGCCAGCAGCCAAGGGGGGGCCCGGGAGACCCAGTACTTC	CASSQGGARETQYF
-	TRBV6-5	TRBJ1-6	-	TGTGCCACCTCGGACAGCCATAATTCACCCCTCCACTTT	CATSDSHNSPLHF
-	TRBV6-6	TRBJ2-2	-	TGTGCCAGCAACCTCCCCCGGGTGTTCGGGGAGCTGTTTTTT	CASNLPRVFGELFF
-	TRBV20-1	TRBJ2-7	-	TGCAGTGCTAGTGATCGCCGGCCCTCCTACGAGCAGTACTTC	CSASDRRPSYEQYF
-	TRBV7-2	TRBJ1-1	once	TGTGCCAGCAGCCAAAAGCTTTCGGGGTACAGGGTGAACACTGAAGCTTTCTTT	CASSQKLSGYRVNTEAFF
-	TRBV21-1	TRBJ2-1	-	TGTGCCAGCAGCAAAGTTGAGAAGGCAGGGGCTACAGTCGGGTCCTACAATGAGCAGTTCTTC	CASSKVEKAGATVGSYNEQFF
-	TRBV2	TRBJ2-1	-	TGTGCCAGCAGTTTGTTTAGGGACGGAAATGAGCAGTTCTTC	CASSLFRDGNEQFF
TRBD1	TRBV19	TRBJ1-2	-	TGTGCCACCCAGGGGGCCCGGTATGGCTACACCTTC	CATQGARYGYTF
-	TRBV30	TRBJ2-2	-	TGTGCCTGGAGTGTACTGGCAGCCGGGGAGCTGTTTTTT	CAWSVLAAGELFF
TRBD2	TRBV6-6	TRBJ2-5	-	TGTGCCAGCACTTTGACTAGCGCCCAAGAGACCCAGTACTTC	CASTLTSAQETQYF
-	TRBV15	TRBJ2-3	-	TGTGCCACCAGCAGAGATACCCAGACAGATACGCAGTATTTT	CATSRDTQTDTQYF
-	TRBV7-2	TRBJ2-2	-	TGTGCCAGCACCCGGGAGGGGGCTAGAAGGGTTACCGGGGAGCTGTTTTTT	CASTREGARRVTGELFF
-	TRBV6-5	TRBJ2-3	once	TGTGCCAGCAGGCCCAGCACAGATACGCAGTATTTT	CASRPSTDTQYF
-	TRBV6-5	TRBJ1-5	-	TGTGCCAGCAGTTACTGGGGGGGTCAGCCCCAGCATTTT	CASSYWGGQPQHF
-	TRBV6-5	TRBJ1-6	-	TGTGCCAGCAGTTACTCCATCTATAATTCACCCCTCCACTTT	CASSYSIYNSPLHF